This T cell receptor beta chain came from a study of T-cell reconstitution after alpha-beta-depleted transplantation in children. Using unique molecular identifiers, the investigators prepared the TCRbeta library. TCRdb reprocessed the PCR reads via MiXCR and lists one record per CDR3 protein. Seen here are around 580,000 distinct CDR3 sequences, over 25% observed once, and the top ten hold 30% to 45%. Looked up from germline, CDR1 is SGHRS and CDR2 is YFSETQ. This CDR3 region has 13 residues. Trimming took 1 base from V and 2 from J, leaving 6 bases between them. V and J are TRBV5-1 and TRBJ2-5; D gene ambiguous. The sequencing here drew on PBMCs, taken before TCRalphabeta/CD19-depleted stem cell transplant. The TCR originated in a boy under two years old with Wiskott-Aldrich syndrome, due to receive a stem cell transplant. The CDR3 spells CASSLIPQETQYF. The DNA of the CDR3 is TGCGCCAGCAGCTTGATCCCTCAAGAGACCCAGTACTTC.